This TCR beta chain was captured in a study of regulatory T cells in long-lasting Graves disease. Notes on the study in general: Persistent cases of Graves' showed reduced TCR diversity relative to newly diagnosed patients.

Time point indicated: newly diagnosed GD, antithyroid drugs for less than 3 months. After RNA was extracted from PBMCs, the TCR library was made from it. HTBI primers from iRepertoire and Arm-PCR of CDR3 regions yielded the TCR beta libraries. MiXCR, run by TCRdb on the multiplex PCR reads, gives a single entry per CDR3 protein. The repertoire holds about 440,000 distinct CDR3 sequences, with less than 20% as singletons. In this sample, this clonotype turned up many times. Its specificity is unknown. The same specimen was also included in a second study, on T cells in Graves' hyperthyroidism and ophthalmopathy. That paper adds: Patients were aged 18 to 65, had disease duration under 2 months, and had newly diagnosed hyperthyroidism. In the first-round RT-PCR of the TCR CDR3, the HTBI primer set was used.

Sequences were derived from peripheral blood mononuclear cells (PBMCs), sampled at new diagnosis, from a patient treated with antithyroid drugs. This receptor was identified in a woman aged 18 to 35 with Graves disease.

The CDR3 is CASSFRIDQPQHF. As DNA, the CDR3 is TGTGCCAGCAGTTTCAGAATCGATCAGCCCCAGCATTTT. The V gene is TRBV12-3 or TRBV12-4, the J gene TRBJ1-5; D is ambiguous. V shed 3 bases and J shed 5 bases, with 8 bases lying between them. There are 13 residues in the CDR3.